This passage covers 8 T cell receptor beta chains from one sample sequenced in a study of blood T cell repertoires in COVID-19. Clones were sequenced by immunoSEQ multiplex PCR, and TCRdb holds only the in-frame ones, with some missing. The table includes almost 350,000 clones, 88% detected once. Material: PBMCs or T cells enriched from blood (not recorded which). The origin of the receptors is a woman in her 30s who had been exposed to COVID-19.

This clone came up once. The rearrangement uses TRBV18 and TRBJ1-2, with 7 bases matching TRBD1. CDR1 and CDR2 (germline): KGHSH, LQKENI. The CDR3 runs to 14 residues. J lost 5 bases, V lost 3 bases, and 6 bases had no gene match. CDR3 DNA: TGTGCCAGCTCACCCGGACAGGCCCAGTATGGCTACACCTTC. Translation gives CASSPGQAQYGYTF.

The rearrangement joins TRBV18 to TRBJ1-1; the match to TRBD1 covers 9 bases. Trimming took 4 bases from V and 5 from J; bases not matched to a gene: 8. The CDR3 spans 15 residues. The germline V gene has CDR1 KGHSH and CDR2 LQKENI. Here the CDR3 DNA reads TGTGCCAGCTCACTTCTGGGACAGGGAGAAACTGAAGCTTTCTTT. Translation: CASSLLGQGETEAFF.

The DNA of the CDR3 is TGTGCCAGCAGCTTTACGGGTGGGAGCTCCTACAATGAGCAGTTCTTC. It codes for CASSFTGGSSYNEQFF. The chain carries TRBV11-2 and TRBJ2-1; possible D gene TRBD2, 5 bases. V was clipped by 3 bases and J by 0 bases, with 12 bases between them. The CDR3 contains 16 residues. CDR1 is SGHAT, CDR2 FQNNGV, per germline.

The chain employs TRBV2 and TRBJ1-1; TRBD1 might be the D (6 bases). The CDR3 sequence is 12 residues long. V was clipped by 7 bases and J by 7 bases, with 13 bases between them. Looked up from germline, CDR1 is SNHLY and CDR2 is FYNNEI. The CDR3 loop reads CASIGNRDEAFF. CDR3 coding DNA: TGTGCCAGCATCGGGAACAGGGATGAAGCTTTCTTT.

The rearrangement uses TRBV3-1 (or the pseudogene TRBV3-2) and TRBJ2-1, with 11 bases aligning to TRBD2. With 1 base clipped from V and 3 bases from J, the junction kept 2 bases outside the gene matches. The CDR3 runs 16 residues. CDR1 is LGHDT, CDR2 YNNKEL, per germline (reference sequence). The CDR3: CASSQGLAGIYNEQFF. The CDR3 region has the DNA TGTGCCAGCAGCCAAGGACTAGCGGGGATCTACAATGAGCAGTTCTTC.

V usage is TRBV27 and J usage is TRBJ2-1; D remains ambiguous. V lost 2 bases and J lost 0, with 11 bases in between. Germline V gene data show CDR1 as MNHEY and CDR2 as SMNVEV (reference sequence). The CDR3 covers 16 residues. The CDR3 sequence: CASSLSPESSYNEQFF. The CDR3 nucleotides read TGTGCCAGCAGTTTAAGTCCGGAGAGCTCCTACAATGAGCAGTTCTTC.

This chain uses TRBV19 with TRBJ2-2; D perhaps matches TRBD2 (6 bases). Trimming took off 3 bases at V and 5 bases at J, with 22 bases between the two ends. The CDR3 has 18 residues. Per germline, CDR1 LNHDA and CDR2 SQIVND (reference sequence). CDR3 in DNA: TGTGCCAGTAGTATCTTTTTGCGGAGGGGATTAAGGACCGGGGAGCTGTTTTTT. It codes for CASSIFLRRGLRTGELFF. The full variable domain, with the rest looked up from reference TRBV19 and TRBJ2-2, is DGGITQSPKYLFRKEGQNVTLSCEQNLNHDAMYWYRQDPGQGLRLIYYSQIVNDFQKGDIAEGYSVSREKKESFPLTVTSAQKNPTAFYLCASSIFLRRGLRTGELFFGEGSRLTVL.

This clone has only one observation. CDR3 sequence: CATSDARVAGSGELFF. The CDR3 region has the DNA TGTGCCACCAGTGATGCCCGGGTTGCGGGATCCGGGGAGCTGTTTTTT. This rearrangement joins TRBV24-1 to TRBJ2-2, with D possibly TRBD2 on 6 matching bases. V was cut by 3 bases and J by 6 bases, with 16 bases left in between. This CDR3 comprises 16 residues. Germline CDR1 and CDR2: KGHDR and SFDVKD.